These T cell receptor beta chains were read from a single sample in a study of shared clonotypes between healthy human individuals. Produced via immunoSEQ multiplex PCR; TCRdb's table is partial and in-frame only. Altogether some 2,000,000 clones are present, approximately 94% being singletons, with the ten largest covering 0.9% to 1.4%. The sample was naive CD8+ T cells sorted from blood. The source is a man between 18 and 29 years old in good health. The CDR3 runs from the conserved cysteine through the conserved F or W. A D gene is named only where the DNA matches it firmly. Clone size appears in some rows only: once, few, many, or a class for an expanded clone.

v_gene,abundance,d_gene,j_gene,CDR3aa,CDR3nt
TRBV6-5,once,.,TRBJ2-7,CASSYSTGVRSYEQYF,TGTGCCAGCAGTTACTCAACTGGCGTCCGAAGCTACGAGCAGTACTTC
TRBV30,.,TRBD2,TRBJ2-7,CAWSGGGGTYEQYF,TGTGCCTGGAGCGGCGGGGGGGGGACCTACGAGCAGTACTTC
TRBV9,.,TRBD2,TRBJ2-1,CASSVFGLAGDEQFF,TGTGCCAGCAGCGTATTCGGACTAGCGGGAGATGAGCAGTTCTTC
TRBV28,.,TRBD2,TRBJ2-1,CASSPGLAGVPNEQFF,TGTGCCAGCAGTCCCGGACTAGCGGGAGTTCCCAATGAGCAGTTCTTC
TRBV4-1,once,.,TRBJ2-1,CASSPSGTYNEQFF,TGCGCCAGCAGCCCGAGTGGGACATACAATGAGCAGTTCTTC
TRBV6-1,once,.,TRBJ1-5,CASSSRPEGNQPQHF,TGTGCCAGCAGTTCCCGGCCCGAGGGCAATCAGCCCCAGCATTTT
TRBV9,.,TRBD1,TRBJ1-6,CASSADSGTVNSPLHF,TGTGCCAGCAGCGCCGACTCCGGGACAGTTAATTCACCCCTCCACTTT
TRBV2,.,TRBD1,TRBJ1-4,CASRGQGEKLFF,TGTGCCAGCAGGGGACAGGGCGAAAAACTGTTTTTT
TRBV14,.,.,TRBJ1-2,CASSQGAHYGYTF,TGTGCCAGCAGCCAGGGAGCTCACTATGGCTACACCTTC
TRBV5-6,.,TRBD1,TRBJ2-6,CASSVDRAANVLTF,TGTGCCAGCAGCGTGGACAGGGCGGCCAACGTCCTGACTTTC
TRBV19,.,.,TRBJ2-3,CASSIREDTQYF,TGTGCCAGTAGTATTCGGGAGGATACGCAGTATTTT
TRBV6-5,.,.,TRBJ1-1,CASTDGAPNTEAFF,TGTGCCAGCACCGACGGGGCTCCGAACACTGAAGCTTTCTTT
TRBV30,.,.,TRBJ2-3,CAWGGRSTDTQYF,TGTGCCTGGGGGGGCCGAAGCACAGATACGCAGTATTTT
TRBV27,.,.,TRBJ1-1,CASSLVSGEAFF,TGTGCCAGCAGTTTAGTATCTGGGGAAGCTTTCTTT
TRBV12-5,.,.,TRBJ1-5,CASGRMAGSFHQPQHF,TGTGCTAGTGGGCGAATGGCAGGGTCGTTCCATCAGCCCCAGCATTTT
TRBV28,.,.,TRBJ1-2,CASRDVNDGYTF,TGTGCCAGCAGGGACGTTAATGATGGCTACACCTTC
TRBV11-2,.,.,TRBJ2-5,CASSLGQLGRRTQYF,TGTGCCAGCAGCTTGGGGCAGCTCGGTCGACGGACCCAGTACTTC
TRBV10-3,.,TRBD1,TRBJ1-3,CAIGQGSVGNTIYF,TGTGCCATAGGACAGGGAAGTGTAGGAAACACCATATATTTT
TRBV27,.,.,TRBJ2-3,CASGGMGGNGDTQYF,TGTGCCAGCGGGGGGATGGGCGGGAATGGAGATACGCAGTATTTT
TRBV2,.,TRBD1,TRBJ1-1,CASNYRGGNTEAFF,TGTGCCAGCAACTACAGGGGTGGGAACACTGAAGCTTTCTTT
TRBV29-1,.,.,TRBJ2-3,CSVERPNTDTQYF,TGCAGCGTTGAAAGGCCGAACACAGATACGCAGTATTTT
TRBV10-1,.,TRBD2,TRBJ2-3,CASSALPAGEDTQYF,TGCGCCAGCAGTGCATTACCGGCGGGGGAAGATACGCAGTATTTT
TRBV29-1,.,.,TRBJ2-1,CSVEGTSSSYNEQFF,TGCAGCGTTGAGGGGACCTCGAGCTCCTACAATGAGCAGTTCTTC
TRBV29-1,.,.,TRBJ1-1,CSVNSMNTEAFF,TGCAGCGTTAACAGTATGAACACTGAAGCTTTCTTT
TRBV7-2,.,.,TRBJ2-7,CASSFGASSSYEQYF,TGTGCCAGCAGCTTTGGGGCCTCGAGCTCCTACGAGCAGTACTTC
TRBV6-5,.,.,TRBJ1-2,CASSYLRGDGYTF,TGTGCCAGCAGTTACTTGAGGGGAGATGGCTACACCTTC
TRBV4-3,.,.,TRBJ2-5,CASSQGSHSQETQYF,TGCGCCAGCAGCCAAGGAAGCCATTCTCAAGAGACCCAGTACTTC
TRBV7-9,.,.,TRBJ2-1,CASSLSGTLPEDEQFF,TGTGCCAGCAGCCTGTCCGGGACCCTCCCTGAGGATGAGCAGTTCTTC
TRBV7-9,.,.,TRBJ1-2,CASSFQPGDYGYTF,TGTGCCAGCAGCTTCCAACCAGGGGACTATGGCTACACCTTC
TRBV4-1,.,.,TRBJ1-5,CASSPSGRDQPQHF,TGCGCCAGCAGCCCCTCGGGGAGGGATCAGCCCCAGCATTTT
TRBV4-1,.,.,TRBJ1-2,CASSQDFGASWYGYTF,TGCGCCAGCAGCCAAGATTTTGGTGCGTCTTGGTATGGCTACACCTTC
TRBV12-5,.,TRBD2,TRBJ2-7,CASEAGGRGNEQYF,TGTGCTAGTGAGGCTGGCGGGAGGGGGAACGAGCAGTACTTC
TRBV4-3,.,TRBD1,TRBJ2-7,CASSQDTGESTYEQYF,TGCGCCAGCAGCCAAGATACAGGGGAATCGACCTACGAGCAGTACTTC
TRBV28,.,TRBD2,TRBJ2-3,CASSPLSASGGTDTQYF,TGTGCCAGCAGTCCCCTCTCCGCTAGCGGGGGTACAGATACGCAGTATTTT
TRBV27,.,.,TRBJ2-3,CASSLLGIYATGTPKDDTQYF,TGTGCCAGCAGTTTACTCGGGATCTACGCCACAGGGACTCCGAAAGACGATACGCAGTATTTT
TRBV11-2,.,TRBD2,TRBJ2-7,CASSFGLEPNHEQYF,TGTGCCAGCAGCTTCGGACTAGAACCTAACCACGAGCAGTACTTC
TRBV7-3,.,.,TRBJ2-2,CASSSVGGVTGELFF,TGTGCCAGCAGCTCCGTCGGCGGGGTCACCGGGGAGCTGTTTTTT
TRBV2,few,.,TRBJ2-7,CASSDSAHEQYF,TGTGCCAGCAGTGACAGTGCGCACGAGCAGTACTTC
TRBV6-5,.,TRBD1,TRBJ1-2,CASSPTGESYGYTF,TGTGCCAGCAGTCCCACAGGGGAGAGTTATGGCTACACCTTC
TRBV15,.,.,TRBJ2-7,CATSRDRWEQYF,TGTGCCACCAGCAGAGACCGCTGGGAGCAGTACTTC
TRBV6-5,.,.,TRBJ2-1,CASSHRAPAYNEQFF,TGTGCCAGCAGTCACCGGGCCCCAGCCTACAATGAGCAGTTCTTC
TRBV5-6,.,.,TRBJ2-7,CASSLGFGDEQYF,TGTGCCAGCAGCTTGGGTTTCGGGGACGAGCAGTACTTC
TRBV13,.,.,TRBJ2-3,CASSPYTTDTQYF,TGTGCCAGCAGCCCCTACACTACGGATACGCAGTATTTT
TRBV6-5,.,.,TRBJ1-1,CASSYNSAAEAFF,TGTGCCAGCAGTTATAATTCAGCAGCTGAAGCTTTCTTT
TRBV2,.,.,TRBJ2-1,CASSDFGSLSNEQFF,TGTGCCAGCAGTGACTTCGGATCCCTCAGCAATGAGCAGTTCTTC
TRBV27,.,.,TRBJ1-6,CASSFGTGSPNSPLHF,TGTGCCAGCAGTTTTGGAACAGGATCTCCTAATTCACCCCTCCACTTT
TRBV5-6,.,TRBD2,TRBJ2-7,CASSLGVVAGGPYEQYF,TGTGCCAGCAGCTTGGGTGTTGTAGCGGGAGGGCCCTACGAGCAGTACTTC
TRBV6-6,.,.,TRBJ1-4,CASTGSLEKLFF,TGTGCCAGCACTGGATCTCTTGAAAAACTGTTTTTT
TRBV7-9,.,.,TRBJ2-2,CASSLEPQGRRELFF,TGTGCCAGCAGCTTAGAGCCCCAGGGGAGGAGGGAGCTGTTTTTT
TRBV7-3,.,.,TRBJ1-4,CASSAGVDEKLFF,TGTGCCAGCAGTGCGGGGGTTGACGAAAAACTGTTTTTT
TRBV6-5,.,.,TRBJ1-3,CASSYAESGNTIYF,TGTGCCAGCAGTTACGCAGAGTCCGGAAACACCATATATTTT
TRBV5-1,.,.,TRBJ2-2,CASSLVQGNTGELFF,TGCGCCAGCAGCTTGGTGCAGGGAAACACCGGGGAGCTGTTTTTT
TRBV5-1,.,.,TRBJ1-2,CASSNPAAGEFYYTF,TGCGCCAGCAGCAACCCCGCGGCAGGGGAATTTTACTACACCTTC
TRBV6-5,.,.,TRBJ2-5,CASRDSVRETQYF,TGTGCCAGCAGGGACAGCGTGAGGGAGACCCAGTACTTC
TRBV7-9,.,.,TRBJ1-4,CASSLVGRGEEKLFF,TGTGCCAGCAGCTTAGTTGGCAGGGGTGAGGAAAAACTGTTTTTT